These T cell receptor beta chains were read from a single sample in a study of CD8+CD57+ T cells in acquired aplastic anemia. From the reads, TCRdb called clonotypes with MiXCR, one entry per CDR3 protein. Seen here are some 130,000 distinct CDR3 sequences, 41% observed once, and the top ten hold almost 8.5%. Sample: sorted CD4+, CD8+, or CD8+CD57+ T cells (not recorded which) from PBMCs. The receptors come from a human donor in good health, serving as a control. CDR3s include the opening cysteine and the closing phenylalanine or tryptophan. D genes are given only for firm matches. Clone size is given for some rows only: seen once, a few or many times, or a class if the clone is expanded.

>TRBV2|NA|TRBJ1-2|many
TGTGCCAGCAGTGAAACCAACCGTAACTATGGCTACACCTTC
CASSETNRNYGYTF
>TRBV30|NA|TRBJ1-1|few
TGTGCCTGGAGTAGGAACTCTAACACTGAAGCTTTCTTT
CAWSRNSNTEAFF
>TRBV7-9|NA|TRBJ2-7|NA
TGTGCCAGTGGGGCAGTACCTTACGAGCAGTACTTC
CASGAVPYEQYF
>TRBV7-9|NA|TRBJ1-2|NA
TGTGCCAGCAGCTTATTTGGGGCTTATGGCTACACCTTC
CASSLFGAYGYTF
>TRBV2|TRBD2|TRBJ2-7|NA
TGTGCCACGGGGGGAGTATCCGAGCAGTACTTC
CATGGVSEQYF
>TRBV7-9|NA|TRBJ2-7|NA
TGTGCCAGCAGTGGAGTAATGTACGAGCAGTACTTC
CASSGVMYEQYF
>TRBV20-1|TRBD2|TRBJ2-5|many
TGCAGTGCTAGAGATGGGCTAGCGGGGGGAGGAAGAGAGACCCAGTACTTC
CSARDGLAGGGRETQYF
>TRBV5-1|NA|TRBJ2-4|many
TGCGCCAGCAGCTTACCCGGGGGGCAAAACATTCAGTACTTC
CASSLPGGQNIQYF
>TRBV10-3|TRBD2|TRBJ2-7|many
TGTGCCATCAGTCCACTAGCGGGAGAGTACGAGCAGTACTTC
CAISPLAGEYEQYF
>TRBV7-2|NA|TRBJ2-7|NA
TGTGCCAGCAGCCCGCAGTCGGACGGCTACTACGAGCAGTACTTC
CASSPQSDGYYEQYF
>TRBV5-4|TRBD2|TRBJ2-1|many
TGTGCCAGCAGCTTGAGCGGGGGCCGTGGGTTTGAGCAGTTCTTC
CASSLSGGRGFEQFF
>TRBV25-1|NA|TRBJ1-1|NA
TGTGCCAGCAGTTATGACACCTTGAACACTGAAGCTTTCTTT
CASSYDTLNTEAFF
>TRBV5-1|NA|TRBJ2-1|many
TGCGCCAGCAGCTCCTCAGGGAGAGAGGTCGATGAGCAGTTCTTC
CASSSSGREVDEQFF
>TRBV3-1|NA|TRBJ2-4|few
TGTGCCAGCAGCCAAGATATCGGGCAGGGTGCTGGTTACTTC
CASSQDIGQGAGYF
>TRBV18|NA|TRBJ1-1|few
TGTGCCAGCTCACCACCCGCGAACACTGAAGCTTTCTTT
CASSPPANTEAFF
>TRBV10-1|NA|TRBJ2-1|many
TGCGCCAGCAGCCGGGGGGCGTCCGGTGAGCAGTTCTTC
CASSRGASGEQFF
>TRBV20-1|TRBD2|TRBJ2-7|NA
TGCAGTGCTAGAGGACTAGCGGATTACGAGCAGTACTTC
CSARGLADYEQYF
>TRBV12-3/TRBV12-4|NA|TRBJ2-3|many
TGTGCCAGCAGTTCCGGGGGCACTTCTTCAGATACGCAGTATTTT
CASSSGGTSSDTQYF
>TRBV10-3|NA|TRBJ1-2|NA
TGTGCCACCAGTGTACCCGGGGGGCATGGCTACACCTTC
CATSVPGGHGYTF
>TRBV2|NA|TRBJ1-2|NA
TGTGCCAGCAGCTCTCGACCGGGCAATGGCTACACCTTC
CASSSRPGNGYTF
>TRBV20-1|NA|TRBJ2-7|many
TGCAGTGCTAGAGATGTGAGAGCGGGCGAGCAGTACTTC
CSARDVRAGEQYF
>TRBV10-3|NA|TRBJ1-1|once
TGTGCCATCAGTGAGTCTCAAGTGAACACTGAAGCTTTCTTT
CAISESQVNTEAFF
>TRBV20-1|NA|TRBJ1-1|NA
TGCAGTGCCTTGAGTAGGGCTGGCACTGAAGCTTTCTTT
CSALSRAGTEAFF
>TRBV10-3|TRBD1|TRBJ2-2|many
TGTGCCATCAGTGACCCCGGGACAGGGGACTACGGGGAGCTGTTTTTT
CAISDPGTGDYGELFF
>TRBV19|NA|TRBJ1-1|NA
TGTGCCAGTAGTATTGAGAGGGGTCCTCGCTCTGAAGCTTTCTTT
CASSIERGPRSEAFF
>TRBV10-3|NA|TRBJ2-7|NA
TGTGCCATCAGTGTGCCACAGGCCTACGAGCAGTACTTC
CAISVPQAYEQYF
>TRBV10-3|NA|TRBJ1-2|NA
TGTGCCATCAGTGAGACAGAGAACTATGGCTACACCTTC
CAISETENYGYTF
>TRBV19|NA|TRBJ2-3|NA
TGTGCCAGTAGCTTCATCACAGATACGCAGTATTTT
CASSFITDTQYF
>TRBV6-1|TRBD2|TRBJ2-5|many
TGTGCCAGCAGTGAAGGGCTAGCGGGGCTTGAGACCCAGTACTTC
CASSEGLAGLETQYF
>TRBV7-2|NA|TRBJ2-5|NA
TGTGCCAGCAGCGCCCGCTACGGGGAAGAGACCCAGTACTTC
CASSARYGEETQYF